At least ten counts were recorded for the clone carrying this TCR beta chain. Its specificity is unknown. Time point of the sample: pre-sensitization, week 0. The treatment here: therapeutic diphenylcyclopropenone sensitization with weekly scalp DPC. Participating donors were patients with alopecia, aged 18 to 70 years, considered appropriate candidates for DPC. The source of the sample is a study of human T cells and chemical hapten exposure. General study results and limits: Relative to control repertoires, expanded TCRs gave rise to significantly more large CDR3 similarity clusters. No shift was seen in TCRs above 1 in 1000 frequency with DPC sensitization.

TCRdb reanalysed the RACE reads using MiXCR and keeps one entry per CDR3 protein. Altogether 85,000 to 90,000 distinct CDR3 sequences are present, approximately 9.9% being singletons, with the ten largest covering roughly 3.5%. Trimming cost V 5 bases and J 1 base, with 12 bases left between them. This CDR3 is 14 amino acids long. Germline values: CDR1 MNHEY, CDR2 SVGEGT. The chain uses TRBV6-2 or TRBV6-3 and TRBJ2-7; D is unresolved. The sample in question was whole blood, obtained in connection with sensitization to the hapten diphenylcyclopropenone (DPC). This TCR came from a woman in her thirties or forties with alopecia areata. Some clones in this sample may be carry-over from other donors' samples. The CDR3, as DNA: TGTGCCAGCAGTGACCAGTGGTGGTCCTACGAGCAGTACTTC. This encodes CASSDQWWSYEQYF.